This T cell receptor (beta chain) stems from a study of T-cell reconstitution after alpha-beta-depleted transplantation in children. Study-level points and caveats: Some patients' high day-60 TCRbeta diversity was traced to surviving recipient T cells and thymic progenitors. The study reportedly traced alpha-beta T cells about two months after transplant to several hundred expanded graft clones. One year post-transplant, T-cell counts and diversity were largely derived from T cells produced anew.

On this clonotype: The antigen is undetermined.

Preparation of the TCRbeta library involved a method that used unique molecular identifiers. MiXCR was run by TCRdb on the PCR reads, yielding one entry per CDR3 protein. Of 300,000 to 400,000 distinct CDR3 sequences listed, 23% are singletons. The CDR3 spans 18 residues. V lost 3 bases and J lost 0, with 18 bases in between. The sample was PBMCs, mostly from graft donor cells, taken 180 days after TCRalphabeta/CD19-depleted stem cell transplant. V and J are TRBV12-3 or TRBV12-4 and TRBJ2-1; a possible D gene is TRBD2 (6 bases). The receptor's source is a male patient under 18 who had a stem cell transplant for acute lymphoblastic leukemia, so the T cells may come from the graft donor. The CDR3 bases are TGTGCCAGCAGTTTTCCCGGGGGTGTGGGGAGCTCCTACAATGAGCAGTTCTTC. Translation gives CASSFPGGVGSSYNEQFF.